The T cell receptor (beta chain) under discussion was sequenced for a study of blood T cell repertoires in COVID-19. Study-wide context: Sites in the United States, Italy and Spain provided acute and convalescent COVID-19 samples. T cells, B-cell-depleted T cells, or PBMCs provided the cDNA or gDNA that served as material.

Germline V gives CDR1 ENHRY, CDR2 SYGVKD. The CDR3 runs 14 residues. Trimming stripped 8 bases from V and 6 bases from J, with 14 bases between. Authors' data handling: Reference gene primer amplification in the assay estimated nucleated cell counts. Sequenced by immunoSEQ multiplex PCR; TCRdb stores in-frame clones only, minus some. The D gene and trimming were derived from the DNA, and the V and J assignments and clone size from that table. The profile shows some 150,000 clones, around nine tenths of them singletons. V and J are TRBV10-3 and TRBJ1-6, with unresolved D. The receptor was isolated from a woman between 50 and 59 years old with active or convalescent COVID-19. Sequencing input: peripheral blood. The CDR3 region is CAIGYQEGNSPLHF. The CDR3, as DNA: TGTGCCATCGGGTATCAGGAAGGTAATTCACCCCTCCACTTT.